This T cell receptor beta chain was identified in a study of cytomegalovirus exposure and HLA in healthy donors. With 60 Vbeta and 13 Jbeta primers, the PCR was carried out. Measured with immunoSEQ multiplex PCR; TCRdb has only the in-frame clones, and not every one. The sample contains fewer than 200,000 clones, more than 65% of which appear only once. Notes on the study in general: A later analysis linked fewer than 20,000 TCR beta sequences to HLA alleles at 0.05 false discovery rate. Among the sequence variants, a highly shared cluster was likely an artifact of sequencing.

In germline, CDR1 is MDHEN, CDR2 SYDVKM. The CDR3 is made up of 15 amino acids. V lost 1 base, J lost 6 bases, and 7 bases stayed unmatched. Details on this clone: Its specificity is unknown.

The sample taken for sequencing was PBMCs. The TCR comes from a man aged 35 to 55 in good health and CMV-seropositive. V gene TRBV28 combines with J gene TRBJ2-5; TRBD1 agrees at 8 bases. Here the CDR3 reads CASSLSGQGAKTQYF. CDR3 nucleotides: TGTGCCAGCAGTTTATCGGGCCAGGGGGCAAAGACCCAGTACTTC.